This is a list of T cell receptor beta chains from one sample in a study of blood T cell repertoires in COVID-19. Only in-frame clones appear in the TCRdb table, and some are missing; sequencing was by immunoSEQ multiplex PCR. The data hold about 410,000 clones, with roughly 85% observed a single time. The specimen was peripheral blood. These receptors were taken from a woman in her twenties or thirties with active or convalescent COVID-19. CDR3s include the opening cysteine and the closing phenylalanine or tryptophan. D genes are given only for firm matches.

D	J	V	CDR3
.	TRBJ1-2	TRBV21-1	CASSLETRTGGYGYTF
TRBD1	TRBJ1-5	TRBV18	CASSPPTGPSRQPQHF
.	TRBJ1-1	TRBV3-1/TRBV3-2	CASRTGNTEAFF
TRBD1	TRBJ1-1	TRBV5-4	CASSHRGPLSGTTEAFF
.	TRBJ1-1	TRBV6-1	CASSEKIENTEAFF
TRBD2	TRBJ2-3	TRBV3-1/TRBV3-2	CASSPFLADGTDTQYF
TRBD1	TRBJ1-3	TRBV5-6	CASSYRDRLRNTIYF
.	TRBJ1-3	TRBV5-1	CASSLDSGRSPSGNTIYF
TRBD1	TRBJ1-2	TRBV5-1	CASSLGAGTDYGYTF
.	TRBJ2-3	TRBV10-3	CATNRETVADTQYF
.	TRBJ2-3	TRBV5-6	CASSRWTQNTQYF
.	TRBJ2-3	TRBV19	CASSIVPGGTDTQYF
.	TRBJ2-1	TRBV6-5	CASSLNRALGNEQFF
TRBD2	TRBJ2-1	TRBV5-6	CASSLASGSFSNEQFF
.	TRBJ1-4	TRBV6-1	CASSEYRGTNEKLFF
.	TRBJ1-1	TRBV18	CASSPPGQGPAFF
TRBD1	TRBJ1-1	TRBV10-3	CAIRTGGWDTEAFF
TRBD1	TRBJ2-7	TRBV10-2	CASRLDRGLYEQYF
.	TRBJ1-1	TRBV19	CASTNQGSMNTEAFF
.	TRBJ1-3	TRBV7-9	CASDEFEAFSGNTIYF
.	TRBJ1-2	TRBV5-1	CASSLITGIVDGYTF
.	TRBJ1-5	TRBV1	CTSSPRARGGNQPQHF
.	TRBJ1-1	TRBV3-1/TRBV3-2	CASSARGIEAFF
TRBD2	TRBJ2-1	TRBV6-5	CASSYVGGGAGEQFF
TRBD1	TRBJ2-2	TRBV27	CASSLDRASITGELFF
TRBD2	TRBJ2-1	TRBV5-4	CASSSGTSGIDEQFF
.	TRBJ1-2	TRBV18	CASSIDRFAYGYTF
.	TRBJ2-7	TRBV6-5	CASRPTGYQQYF
.	TRBJ1-6	TRBV2	CASSVATGSSNSPLHF
TRBD1	TRBJ1-4	TRBV19	CASSGRGQNEKLFF
.	TRBJ1-2	TRBV5-4	CASSSLFNYGYTF
TRBD2	TRBJ2-1	TRBV29-1	CSVQRLAGPYNEQFF
TRBD1	TRBJ1-2	TRBV5-4	CASSRTGTNYGYTF
.	TRBJ2-5	TRBV19	CASSPSSQKTSETQYF
.	TRBJ2-1	TRBV3-1/TRBV3-2	CASCETGYEQFF
TRBD2	TRBJ2-3	TRBV9	CASSVRLAGSSDTQYF
TRBD1	TRBJ2-7	TRBV5-1	CASSPDRGGDEQYF
TRBD2	TRBJ2-2	TRBV4-2	CASSQGREGLAGLGGTGELFF
TRBD1	TRBJ1-6	TRBV11-2	CASSLGQGGHNSPLHF
TRBD2	TRBJ2-5	TRBV7-6	CASSLAGGGVSETQYF
TRBD2	TRBJ2-7	TRBV5-1	CASSLGSGAYEQYF
TRBD2	TRBJ2-1	TRBV2	CASREQSSGSNEQFF
.	TRBJ2-5	TRBV7-6	CASSLVSAAQETQYF
TRBD1	TRBJ1-2	TRBV5-5	CASRLQGAGYTF
.	TRBJ2-1	TRBV27	CATRLTNGKKYNEQFF
.	TRBJ1-4	TRBV4-2	CASSQSWTANEKLFF
.	TRBJ1-4	TRBV2	CASSEPGGVINEKLFF
.	TRBJ1-2	TRBV11-2	CASSLGTASNYGYTF
TRBD1	TRBJ1-1	TRBV3-1/TRBV3-2	CASSHDFRDRGSFF
.	TRBJ1-1	TRBV25-1	CASSEFPGEAFF
TRBD1	TRBJ2-1	TRBV11-2	CASSLAGTGSYNEQFF